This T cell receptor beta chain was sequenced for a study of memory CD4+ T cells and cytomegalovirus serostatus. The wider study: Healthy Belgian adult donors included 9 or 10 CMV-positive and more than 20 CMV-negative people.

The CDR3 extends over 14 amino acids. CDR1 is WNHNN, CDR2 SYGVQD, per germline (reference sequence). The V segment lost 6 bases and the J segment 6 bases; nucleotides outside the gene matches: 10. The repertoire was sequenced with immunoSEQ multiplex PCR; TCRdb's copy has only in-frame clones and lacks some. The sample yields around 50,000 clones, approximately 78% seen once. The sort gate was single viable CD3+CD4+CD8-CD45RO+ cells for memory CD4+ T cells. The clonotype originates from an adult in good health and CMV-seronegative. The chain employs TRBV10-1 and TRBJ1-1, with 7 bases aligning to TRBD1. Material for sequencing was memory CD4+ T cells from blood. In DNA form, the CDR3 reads TGCGCCAGCAGGGGGGACAGTGAGGGCGCTGAAGCTTTCTTT. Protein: CASRGDSEGAEAFF.